This T cell receptor (beta chain) was obtained from a study of shared clonotypes between healthy human individuals (dated by TCRdb to 2019 to 2021). Regarding the research as a whole: A few men and a couple of women, aged 18 to 49 years, made up the cohort. Per donor, three plates each were used for CD4 naive and CD4 memory, two for CD8 naive, and one for CD8 memory. The study deeply sequenced blood TCR repertoires of 5 or 6 healthy adults to estimate repertoire size and the extent of clonotype sharing between individuals. To increase sequencing depth and limit assay-specific biases, TCR repertoire library preparation and sequencing were carried out by different laboratories using diverse techniques. Per donor, leukapheresis produced somewhere between about 0.9 and 9 billion PBMCs. Broader findings and caveats from the paper: Only blood was sampled, and tissue TCR repertoires likely differ from those in blood. Naive subsets generally had larger estimated clonotype richness than memory subsets. The genetic and exposure-history diversity represented was limited by the small number of donors. Across a few donors, 5% to 6% of naive CD4, roughly 3.8% of naive CD8, around 2.5% of memory CD4, and about 0.4% of memory CD8 clonotypes were shared. Incomplete sequencing was indicated by rarefaction of sorted-subset datasets, despite the large sequencing depth. Compared with non-shared clonotypes, the clonotypes found in all four sorted-subset donors had higher generation probabilities. Pairwise subsampling led to the expectation that sequencing depth would affect the degree of clonotype sharing among donors.

Donors were healthy HIV-negative adults with no recently reported acute infections or vaccinations. Only Caucasian adults living in Nashville, Tennessee, USA were represented among the donors. Magnetic negative selection was used to enrich CD4+ T cells, after which naive cells were positively selected on CD45RA and the negative fraction became the memory subset. After blood collection by leukapheresis, PBMCs were isolated using Ficoll-Histopaque density gradient centrifugation and then cryopreserved in the vapor phase of liquid nitrogen. Analytical flow cytometry was used to check the purity and quantity of each magnetically sorted T cell population. Genomic DNA was isolated from every sorted fraction and measured by UV absorbance on a Nanodrop 2000c. The CDR3 sequence holds 14 residues, the cysteine and phenylalanine included. The kept DNA is CDR3 alone, 42 bases in frame from the first base. The germline V gene encodes CDR1 MNHEY and CDR2 SVGAGI. A distance of 12 bases separates the germline ends of V and J, which lose 2 bases and 4 bases respectively.

This clone was detected once. Its antigen has not been determined. Qualities for individual bases were not recorded, and no much larger clone is one base off. Using the deep immunoSEQ assay, multiplex PCR amplified TCR CDR3 regions from genomic DNA. Extracted genomic DNA from each cell subset was distributed evenly across all wells of several immunoSEQ 96-well plates, and each plate was treated as a replicate. Each replicate PCR for sorted subsets received around 0.2 ug genomic DNA, equal to some 32,000 T cell genomes. Purified libraries were measured with a Qubit 3.0 fluorometer, size-checked on a Bioanalyzer 2100, and measured again with the KAPA Library Quantification kit. Every immunoSEQ 96-well plate was sequenced on a dedicated single-read 150-cycle Illumina NextSeq 550 flow cell. The original methods were these. The immunoSEQ output contained only junctional sequences without quality scores, so filtering could not match that applied to full-length reads. Sequences were annotated with PyIR, a Python wrapper for IgBLAST v1.9, using IMGT germline references to assign V/J genes and CDR3. Any read was removed if the V/J assignment was weak (E-value above 1e-6), the CDR3 was missing, or the read contained stop codons, out-of-frame junctions, or ambiguous translated residues. A V3J clonotype was defined by an identical inferred V gene, J gene, and CDR3 amino acid sequence. To compute the percentage overlap between repertoires, the number of shared unique clonotypes was divided by the size of the smaller repertoire. RTK rarefaction, the Chao1 estimator, and Recon v2.1 estimates of unobserved clonotypes were used to assess repertoire richness. Generation probabilities for all TCRbeta clonotypes obtained by the gDNA method from a handful of donors were computed using OLGA. Held by TCRdb, this immuneACCESS table contains in-frame sequences only and omits some clones. Under half of the omission traces to an unresolved V gene where checked; the cause of the rest is unknown. D and trimming come from the DNA, and the V and J calls and clone size come from that table. In this sample the table shows 2 million to 2.5 million clones, approximately 95% of which occur a single time. The leading ten clones occupy 0.39% of the sample.

Material: naive CD4+ T cells from PBMCs. Explained via the paper, the cell subset or site label denotes: CD45RA+ positively selected. The chain is made from TRBV6-5 and TRBJ2-7, with the D gene tentatively TRBD1 or TRBD2, based on 6 matching bases in each. This sequence originates from a man aged 18 to 35 in good health. Some clones in this sample may be carry-over from other donors' samples. The CDR3 region reads CASSYVRGGYEQYF. The sequence in DNA is TGTGCCAGCAGTTACGTCAGGGGAGGATACGAGCAGTACTTC.